This TCR beta chain was captured by sequencing in a study of T cell changes during pregnancy in multiple sclerosis. Assay used: immunoSEQ multiplex PCR; TCRdb lists only in-frame clones, some missing. In the table there are tens of thousands of clones, 92% of which are singletons. There are 15 residues in the CDR3. The trim removed 0 bases at V and 3 bases at J, leaving 5 bases unmatched. Germline V gene data show CDR1 as SGHDT and CDR2 as YYEEEE. The chain combines TRBV5-6 with TRBJ2-7, with TRBD1 matching over 8 bases. The starting material was peripheral blood, obtained in the first trimester of pregnancy. The sequence was collected from a female donor in good health, enrolled as a control in a pregnancy study. Written as DNA, the CDR3 is TGTGCCAGCAGCTTGGGCAGGGGGCTAGTCTACGAGCAGTACTTC. It specifies CASSLGRGLVYEQYF.